Each of the 8 T cell receptor beta chains below was sequenced from the same sample in a study of high-grade serous ovarian cancer treatment subgroups. Sequenced by immunoSEQ multiplex PCR; TCRdb stores in-frame clones only, minus some. The sample consists of roughly 1,500 clones, approximately 70% of them appearing once. Tumor tissue was taken before any definitive surgery or chemotherapy was given. The sequencing sample was made of tumor tissue. The receptor set was obtained from a human donor with high-grade serous ovarian cancer.

This chain uses TRBV11-1 with TRBJ2-7, with TRBD2 matching 12 bases. The CDR3 contains 16 residues. V lost 5 bases to trimming and J lost 1 base; unmatched junction nucleotides: 6. Germline V lookup: CDR1 SGHAT, CDR2 FQDESV (reference sequence). The CDR3 DNA reads TGTGCCAGCAGCCGAATCGGACTAGCGGGATCCTACGAGCAGTACTTC. Its protein product is CASSRIGLAGSYEQYF.

V is TRBV12-5 and J is TRBJ1-1; perhaps TRBD1 as D (6 bases). Trimming stripped 1 base from V and 3 bases from J, with 12 bases between. CDR1 is LGHNT, CDR2 FRNRAP, per germline. This CDR3 comprises 15 residues. The CDR3 DNA sequence: TGTGCTAGTGGTTTGGGGAACAGGGTGCACACTGAAGCTTTCTTT. Translating it yields CASGLGNRVHTEAFF.

This clone counts as large. The rearrangement links TRBV5-1 to TRBJ2-7; weak D call: TRBD1 (6 bases). In germline, CDR1 is SGHRS, CDR2 YFSETQ. V was shortened by 5 bases and J by 3 bases, with 18 bases between the two germline ends. CDR3 size: 15 residues. The CDR3 loop reads CASSPAQGQFYEQYF. CDR3 DNA sequence: TGCGCCAGCAGTCCGGCACAGGGCCAGTTCTACGAGCAGTACTTC.

This clone occurred a few times. CDR3 nucleotides: TGTGCCAGCAGCTTTATTGGGGCCGGGGAGCTGTTTTTT. Translated, it gives CASSFIGAGELFF. This chain links TRBV11-3 with TRBJ2-2; D gene unclear. The germline gives CDR1 SGHNT, CDR2 YENEEA. The CDR3 covers 13 residues. V was clipped by 3 bases and J by 6 bases, with 8 bases between them.

The chain couples TRBV15 to TRBJ1-3; D gene unclear. Looked up from germline, CDR1 is LNHNV and CDR2 is YYDKDF (reference sequence). With 5 bases removed from V and 1 base from J, the gap between germline ends came to 3 bases. The CDR3 runs 12 residues. The CDR3 spells CATSRSGNTIYF. In DNA, the CDR3 is TGTGCCACCAGCCGATCTGGAAACACCATATATTTT.

This clone appeared a few times. The chain recombines TRBV4-2 with TRBJ2-7; 7 nucleotides line up with TRBD1. With 0 bases clipped from V and 0 bases from J, the junction kept 5 bases outside the gene matches. Germline CDR1 is LGHNA and CDR2 is YNFKEQ. The CDR3 has 16 amino acids. CDR3 sequence: CASSQDYPGGSYEQYF. The CDR3 nucleotides read TGTGCCAGCAGCCAAGATTACCCAGGGGGCTCCTACGAGCAGTACTTC.

The rearrangement links TRBV7-7 to TRBJ2-5; the match to TRBD1 covers 7 bases. The CDR3 has 17 residues. Germline assignment: CDR1 SSHAT and CDR2 FNYEAQ (reference sequence). The junction had 14 bases not matched to a gene; V was cut back by 4 bases and J by 3 bases. The CDR3 protein is CASSSNPGTALKETQYF. In DNA form, the CDR3 reads TGTGCCAGCAGCTCAAATCCTGGGACAGCTCTTAAAGAGACCCAGTACTTC. Full variable domain (missing parts from reference TRBV7-7 and TRBJ2-5): GAGVSQSPRYKVTKRGQDVTLRCDPISSHATLYWYQQALGQGPEFLTYFNYEAQPDKSGLPSDRFSAERPEGSISTLTIQRTEQRDSAMYRCASSSNPGTALKETQYFGPGTRLLVL.

The chain recombines TRBV5-6 with TRBJ2-3; D is unclear. The germline V gene has CDR1 SGHDT and CDR2 YYEEEE. The CDR3 covers 10 residues. V dropped 8 bases and J dropped 6 bases, with 7 bases sitting between them. CDR3 sequence: CASSGDTQYF. CDR3 sequence (DNA): TGTGCCAGTAGTGGGGATACGCAGTATTTT.